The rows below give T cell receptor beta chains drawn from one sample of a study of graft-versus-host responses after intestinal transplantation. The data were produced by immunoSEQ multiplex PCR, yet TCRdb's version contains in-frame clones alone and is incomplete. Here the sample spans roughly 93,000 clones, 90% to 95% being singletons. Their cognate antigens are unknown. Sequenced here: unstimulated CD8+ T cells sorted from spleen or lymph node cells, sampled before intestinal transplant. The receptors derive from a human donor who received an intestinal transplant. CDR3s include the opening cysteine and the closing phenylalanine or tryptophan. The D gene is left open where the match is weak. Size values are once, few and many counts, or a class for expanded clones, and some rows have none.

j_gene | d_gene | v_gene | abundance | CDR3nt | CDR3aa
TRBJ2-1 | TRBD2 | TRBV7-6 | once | TGTGCCAGCAGCTTAGGGCTAGCGGGCTCCTACAATGAGCAGTTCTTC | CASSLGLAGSYNEQFF
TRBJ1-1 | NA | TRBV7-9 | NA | TGTGCCAGCAGCTCCTACAGGGATCTGGCGAACACTGAAGCTTTCTTT | CASSSYRDLANTEAFF
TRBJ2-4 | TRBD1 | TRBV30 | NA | TGTGCCTGGGGAGAGGGGACAGCCCCAGGGGGATTGGACATTCAGTACTTC | CAWGEGTAPGGLDIQYF
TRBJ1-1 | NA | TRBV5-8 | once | TGTGCCAGCAGCTTGGCGGAAGCTTTCTTT | CASSLAEAFF
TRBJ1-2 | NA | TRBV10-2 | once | TGCGCCAGCAGTGAGTTTGGGGGCAGGGTGGATGGCTACACCTTC | CASSEFGGRVDGYTF
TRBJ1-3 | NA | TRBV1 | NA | TGCACCAGCAGCCAAGAACAGCCCACCTCTGGAAACACCATATATTTT | CTSSQEQPTSGNTIYF
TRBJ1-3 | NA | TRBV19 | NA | TGTGCCAGTAGGTACGGGGTTGGAAACACCATATATTTT | CASRYGVGNTIYF
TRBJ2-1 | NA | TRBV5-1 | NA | TGCGCCAGCAGCTTATCAAATGAGCAGTTCTTC | CASSLSNEQFF
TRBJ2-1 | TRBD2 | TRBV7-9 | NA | TGTGCCAGCAGCCCGTCGCTAGCGGGAACGGGGTCCTACAATGAGCAGTTCTTC | CASSPSLAGTGSYNEQFF
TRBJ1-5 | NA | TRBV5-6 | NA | TGTGCCAGCAGCTTGACGCCGGGCAATCAGCCCCAGCATTTT | CASSLTPGNQPQHF
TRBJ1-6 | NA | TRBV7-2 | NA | TGTGCCAGCAGCTCCAGTTTAGGGGCACCCCTCCACTTT | CASSSSLGAPLHF
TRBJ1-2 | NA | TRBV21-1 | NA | TGTGCCAGCAGCACCCGACAGGGATGGGATCGGGGCTACACCTTC | CASSTRQGWDRGYTF
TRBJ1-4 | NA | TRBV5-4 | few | TGTGCCAGCAGCCCAGGAGGGGAGGACAAACTGTTTTTT | CASSPGGEDKLFF
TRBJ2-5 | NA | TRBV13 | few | TGTGCCAGCAGCTTAGGTACAGTCAGGGAGACCCAGTACTTC | CASSLGTVRETQYF
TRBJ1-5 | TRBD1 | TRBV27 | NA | TGTGCCAGCAGCCTTCATGCAGGGGGTCAGCCCCAGCATTTT | CASSLHAGGQPQHF
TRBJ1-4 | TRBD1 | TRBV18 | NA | TGTGCCAGCTCACCGGTTGGCAGGGACAGTAATGAAAAACTGTTTTTT | CASSPVGRDSNEKLFF
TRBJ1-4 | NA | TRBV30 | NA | TGTGCCTGGAGTGATGGGCAAGGTGAAAAACTGTTTTTT | CAWSDGQGEKLFF
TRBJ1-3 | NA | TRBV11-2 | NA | TGTGCCAGCAACTGGGGGGAAGCTGGAAACACCATATATTTT | CASNWGEAGNTIYF
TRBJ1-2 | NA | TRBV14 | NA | TGTGCCAGCAGCCTCGAACCGGGGACTCCCTATGGCTACACCTTC | CASSLEPGTPYGYTF
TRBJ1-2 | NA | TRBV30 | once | TGTGCCTGGGGCAACAGGGCGGGCGGCTACACCTTC | CAWGNRAGGYTF
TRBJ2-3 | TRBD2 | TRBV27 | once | TGTGCCAGCAGCCCCCGACTAGCGGGGGCGCTAGATACGCAGTATTTT | CASSPRLAGALDTQYF
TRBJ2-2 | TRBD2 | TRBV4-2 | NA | TGTGCCAGCAGCCAAGACCGGGGGGACTCTGGTTCCGGGGAGCTGTTTTTT | CASSQDRGDSGSGELFF
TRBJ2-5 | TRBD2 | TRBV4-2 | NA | TGTGCCAGCAGCCAAGATTTAGCGGGAGGGCTTATAGAGACCCAGTACTTC | CASSQDLAGGLIETQYF
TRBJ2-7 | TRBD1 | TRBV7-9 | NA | TGTGCCAGCAGCTTGGGACAGGGGATTCTTCACGAGCAGTACTTC | CASSLGQGILHEQYF
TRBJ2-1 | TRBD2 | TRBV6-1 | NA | TGTGCCAGCAGTCTAGCGGGAGACTACAATGAGCAGTTCTTC | CASSLAGDYNEQFF
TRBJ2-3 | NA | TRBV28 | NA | TGTGCCAGCAGTATAGGGGCAGGGGACACAGATACGCAGTATTTT | CASSIGAGDTDTQYF
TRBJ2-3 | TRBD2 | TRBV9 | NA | TGTGCCAGCAGCGTAGGGAGCGGGATTGACACAGATACGCAGTATTTT | CASSVGSGIDTDTQYF
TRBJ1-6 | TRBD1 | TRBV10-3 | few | TGTGCCATCAGCGTACAGGGGACCTATTCACCCCTCCACTTT | CAISVQGTYSPLHF
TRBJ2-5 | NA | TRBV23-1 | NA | TGCGCCAGCAGTCAATTTTTCCTATATTCGGTGACCCAGTACTTC | CASSQFFLYSVTQYF
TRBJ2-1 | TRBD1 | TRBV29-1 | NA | TGCAGCGTTACGACAGGGAAGACATACAATGAGCAGTTCTTC | CSVTTGKTYNEQFF
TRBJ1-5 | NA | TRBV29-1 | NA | TGCAGCGTTGAGCTGGGGGCGAGTGGGCCCCAGCATTTT | CSVELGASGPQHF